Listed below are T cell receptor beta chains from one sample, sequenced in a study of cytomegalovirus exposure and HLA in healthy donors. This table comes from immunoSEQ multiplex PCR, and its TCRdb copy is limited to in-frame clones, with some not included. The sample has fewer than 200,000 clones; 77% are singletons. The sequencing sample was made of PBMCs. The origin of the receptors is a male donor in good health and CMV-seropositive. Each CDR3 is given with its conserved first and last residue. A D gene is named only where the DNA matches it firmly. A row's size may be missing; if present it is once, few, many or a size class.

>TRBV5-6|TRBJ1-3|few|TRBD1
TGTGCCAGCAGCTTTACAGGGGCTGGAAACACCATATATTTT
CASSFTGAGNTIYF
>TRBV14|TRBJ1-2|-|-
TGTGCCAGCAGCCAAGGAGGAGGGTTTGGCTACACCTTC
CASSQGGGFGYTF
>TRBV19|TRBJ2-3|-|-
TGTGCCAGTAGTATTCACTTGGATACGCAGTATTTT
CASSIHLDTQYF
>TRBV29-1|TRBJ1-1|-|-
TGCAGCGTTTTAAGCGGGGTGGGCACTGAAGCTTTCTTT
CSVLSGVGTEAFF
>TRBV5-6|TRBJ2-5|-|-
TGTGCCAGCAGCTTGGTGTCTAAAGCAGAGACCCAGTACTTC
CASSLVSKAETQYF
>TRBV7-8|TRBJ2-7|-|-
TGTGCCAGCAGTACTGCCCAGGGGGGAGGCTCCTACGAGCAGTACTTC
CASSTAQGGGSYEQYF
>TRBV6-5|TRBJ1-2|once|TRBD1
TGTGCCAGCTGTCTTGTAGGACAGGGTACAGGCTACACCTTC
CASCLVGQGTGYTF
>TRBV2|TRBJ2-7|-|-
TGTGCCAGCAGTGAATTAGTTCAGGGGGGCGAGCAGTACTTC
CASSELVQGGEQYF
>TRBV4-1|TRBJ1-2|few|TRBD1
TGCGCCAGCAGCCAAGTGGGACAGGGGGGGAACTATGGCTACACCTTC
CASSQVGQGGNYGYTF
>TRBV7-9|TRBJ1-4|-|TRBD1
TGTGCCAGCAGTTGGGGCAAGGGGGCTCTTCATGAAAAACTGTTTTTT
CASSWGKGALHEKLFF
>TRBV5-1|TRBJ2-5|-|-
TGCGCCAGCAGCTTGGGAGGAGGAGAGACCCAGTACTTC
CASSLGGGETQYF
>TRBV6-1|TRBJ2-5|-|TRBD2
TGTGCCAGCAGCAGTAGCCGGGGGGAAGTTCGGACCCAGTACTTC
CASSSSRGEVRTQYF
>TRBV30|TRBJ1-1|-|-
TGTGCCTGGAGTGGGGGGGGCGGGACGGTGAACACTGAAGCTTTCTTT
CAWSGGGGTVNTEAFF
>TRBV5-6|TRBJ1-3|-|-
TGTGCCAGCAGCTTGGGCGTAGGAAACACCATATATTTT
CASSLGVGNTIYF
>TRBV4-1|TRBJ2-3|-|TRBD1
TGCGCCACCGGTCGGACAGGCAGCACAGATACGCAGTATTTT
CATGRTGSTDTQYF
>TRBV19|TRBJ1-1|-|TRBD1
TGTGCCAGTACCCCCTGGGGACAGGGGCTGAACACTGAAGCTTTCTTT
CASTPWGQGLNTEAFF
>TRBV11-2|TRBJ2-7|-|-
TGTGCCAGCAGCTTAGGAGGAGGGAGGTACGAGCAGTACTTC
CASSLGGGRYEQYF
>TRBV19|TRBJ1-5|-|-
TGTGCCAGTAGTAAGACACATAGCAATCAGCCCCAGCATTTT
CASSKTHSNQPQHF
>TRBV6-1|TRBJ2-5|-|-
TGTGCCAGCAGCGAACCAGGCAGGCTGTACCAAGAGACCCAGTACTTC
CASSEPGRLYQETQYF
>TRBV6-5|TRBJ2-1|-|TRBD2
TGTGCCAGCACCCCAGAGGCGGGGGGGATTAATGAGCAGTTCTTC
CASTPEAGGINEQFF
>TRBV5-8|TRBJ1-6|-|-
TGTGCCAGCAGCTCGGGGGGACAAAGTGTTTCACCCCTCCACTTT
CASSSGGQSVSPLHF
>TRBV5-1|TRBJ2-2|-|-
TGCGCCAGCACCATACGACAGGTGAACACCGGGGAGCTGTTTTTT
CASTIRQVNTGELFF
>TRBV2|TRBJ2-5|-|-
TGTGCCAGCAGTTTCAACAGACAAGAGACCCAGTACTTC
CASSFNRQETQYF